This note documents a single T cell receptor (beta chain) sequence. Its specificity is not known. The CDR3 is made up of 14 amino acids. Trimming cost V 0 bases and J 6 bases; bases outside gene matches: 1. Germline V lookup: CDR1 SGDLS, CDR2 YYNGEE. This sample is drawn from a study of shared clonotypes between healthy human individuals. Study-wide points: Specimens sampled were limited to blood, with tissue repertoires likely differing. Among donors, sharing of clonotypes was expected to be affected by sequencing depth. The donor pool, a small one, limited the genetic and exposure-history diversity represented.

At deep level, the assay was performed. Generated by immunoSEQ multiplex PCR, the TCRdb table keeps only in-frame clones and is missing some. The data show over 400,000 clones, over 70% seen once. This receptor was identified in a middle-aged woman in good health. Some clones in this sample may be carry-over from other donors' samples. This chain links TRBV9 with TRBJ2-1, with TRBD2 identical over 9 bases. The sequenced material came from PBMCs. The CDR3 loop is CASSVGTSVNEQFF. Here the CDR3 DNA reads TGTGCCAGCAGCGTAGGGACTAGCGTCAATGAGCAGTTCTTC.